This entry features one TCR beta chain sequence. The method was immunoSEQ multiplex PCR; TCRdb's version includes in-frame clones alone and lacks a portion of them. The table lists 70,000 to 90,000 clones, 70% to 85% of them singletons, with about 0.79% in the top ten. These data are taken from a study of radiotherapy plus CTLA-4 blockade in lung cancer. In germline, CDR1 is LNHNV, CDR2 YYDKDF (reference sequence). Deletions cut 0 bases from V and 4 bases from J, with 17 bases between. This CDR3 has 17 residues. The gene calls are TRBV15 and TRBJ2-3; D possibly corresponds to TRBD1 (6 bases). The material sequenced was peripheral blood, taken from a patient treated with radiotherapy plus ipilimumab. The sequence derives from a human donor with non-small cell lung cancer who had stable disease on radiotherapy plus ipilimumab. Here the CDR3 reads CATSRDRYRAGADTQYF. The CDR3 region has the DNA TGTGCCACCAGCAGAGATCGGTACAGGGCGGGCGCAGATACGCAGTATTTT.